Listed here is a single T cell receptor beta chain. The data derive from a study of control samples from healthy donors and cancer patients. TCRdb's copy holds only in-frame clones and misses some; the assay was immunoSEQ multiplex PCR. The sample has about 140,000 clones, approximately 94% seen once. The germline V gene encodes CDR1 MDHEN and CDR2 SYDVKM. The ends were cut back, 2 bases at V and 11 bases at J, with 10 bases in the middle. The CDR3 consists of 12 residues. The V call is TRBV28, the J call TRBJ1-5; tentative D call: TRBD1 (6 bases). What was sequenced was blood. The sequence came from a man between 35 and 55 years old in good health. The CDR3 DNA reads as TGTGCCAGCAGTTTAGGAACAGGGACCCAGCATTTT. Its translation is CASSLGTGTQHF.